Sequencing of this T cell receptor (beta chain) was carried out in a study of beta chain features in type 1 diabetes. The sample holds a few counts of this clone. Its specificity is not known. Study results and caveats: When cDNA is sequenced, cells with high TCR expression could be over-represented. When Type 1 diabetes patients were examined, their TCRB CDR3s proved moderately but significantly shorter in all four CD4+ subsets.

Markers CD45RO/CCR7/CD25/CD127/CD95/CD27 served to sort CD4+ naive, central memory, regulatory and stem cell-like memory cells. Since all of the isolated RNA was reverse transcribed, expressed TCRB transcripts were what got sequenced. The assay was immunoSEQ multiplex PCR, and TCRdb's table has in-frame clones only and misses some. The sample shows approximately 150,000 clones, 7% to 10% of them seen only once. Source material: central memory CD4+ T cells from blood. The sequence was collected from a man between 25 and 39 years old with type 1 diabetes.

The CDR3 sequence: CASSHRLAGGNNEQFF. The CDR3 DNA reads TGTGCCAGCAGCCACCGCCTAGCGGGGGGAAACAATGAGCAGTTCTTC. V gene TRBV5-6 combines with J gene TRBJ2-1; 11 nucleotides agree with TRBD2. In germline, CDR1 is SGHDT, CDR2 YYEEEE. The CDR3 runs 16 residues. The ends lost 4 bases at V and 5 bases at J; junction bases unmatched: 8.